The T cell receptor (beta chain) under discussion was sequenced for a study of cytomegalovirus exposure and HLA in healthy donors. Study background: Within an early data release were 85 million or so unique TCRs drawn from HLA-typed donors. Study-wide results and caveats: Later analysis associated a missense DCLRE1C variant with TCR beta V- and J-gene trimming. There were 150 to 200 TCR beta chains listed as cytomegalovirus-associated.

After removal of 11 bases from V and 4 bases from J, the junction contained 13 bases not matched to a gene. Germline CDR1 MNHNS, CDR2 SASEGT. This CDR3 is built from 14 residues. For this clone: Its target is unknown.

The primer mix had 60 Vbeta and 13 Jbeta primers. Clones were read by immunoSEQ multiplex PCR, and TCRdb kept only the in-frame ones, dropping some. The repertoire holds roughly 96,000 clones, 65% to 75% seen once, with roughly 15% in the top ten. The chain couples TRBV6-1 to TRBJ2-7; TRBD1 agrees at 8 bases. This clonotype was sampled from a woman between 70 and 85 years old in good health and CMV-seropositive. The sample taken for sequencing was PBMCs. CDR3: CAGKGTGQRYEQYF. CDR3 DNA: TGTGCCGGCAAAGGGACAGGCCAAAGGTACGAGCAGTACTTC.